These 19 T cell receptor beta chains originate from one sample sequenced in a study of OX40 agonist ivuxolimab in advanced cancers. Clones were read by immunoSEQ multiplex PCR, and TCRdb kept only the in-frame ones, dropping some. The sample gives tens of thousands of clones, approximately 84% of which show up once; approximately 7.9% is in the top ten. The source material was CD4+ or CD8+ T cells sorted from blood, sampled in a trial of the OX40 agonist ivuxolimab. These receptors originate from an adult with an advanced solid tumor such as melanoma, head and neck, liver or kidney cancer.

With regard to this clone: The same CDR3 also results from other DNA sequences found in this sample. The chain joins TRBV7-2 to TRBJ2-7; a weak D match, TRBD2 (5 bases). Looked up from germline, CDR1 is SGHTA and CDR2 is FQGNSA. Trimming removed 6 bases from V and 7 bases from J, with 13 bases in between. The CDR3 sequence is 12 residues long. The DNA of the CDR3 is TGTGCCAGCAGTCTGAACTCGGGAGAGCAGTACTTC. Translating it yields CASSLNSGEQYF.

The chain joins TRBV7-4 to TRBJ2-7, with TRBD1 matching over 11 bases. The CDR3 spans 17 residues. J lost 2 bases, V lost 2 bases, and 8 bases had no gene match. CDR1 and CDR2 (germline): SGHVT, SQSDAQ. CDR3 protein: CASSLLPRDRGTYEQYF. CDR3 sequence (DNA): TGTGCCAGCAGCTTACTGCCCCGGGACAGGGGGACCTACGAGCAGTACTTC. Full variable domain (missing parts from reference TRBV7-4 and TRBJ2-7): GAGVSQSPRYKVAKRGRDVALRCDSISGHVTLYWYRQTLGQGSEVLTYSQSDAQRDKSGRPSGRFSAERPERSVSTLKIQRTEQGDSAVYLCASSLLPRDRGTYEQYFGPGTRLTVT.

This clone is a singleton in its sample. The chain joins TRBV2 to TRBJ2-7; D might be TRBD2 (6 bases). V lost 1 base and J lost 7, with 17 bases in between. Per germline, CDR1 SNHLY and CDR2 FYNNEI. This CDR3 comprises 15 residues. CDR3 loop: CASSEGLARVAEQYF. The CDR3 DNA is TGTGCCAGCAGTGAAGGGCTAGCGAGAGTAGCTGAGCAGTACTTC.

V gene TRBV5-1 combines with J gene TRBJ1-1, with D tentatively TRBD1 (6 bases). CDR1 is SGHRS and CDR2 is YFSETQ in the germline V gene. The V end lost 4 bases, the J end lost 7 bases, and 17 bases lay between the germline ends. This CDR3 is 14 amino acids long. The CDR3 spells CASSTTGPGFEAFF. CDR3 nucleotides: TGCGCCAGCAGCACGACAGGTCCTGGCTTTGAAGCTTTCTTT.

The chain carries TRBV5-4 and TRBJ2-4; 10 nucleotides align to TRBD1. Per germline, CDR1 SGHNT and CDR2 YYREEE (reference sequence). This CDR3 contains 14 residues. The junction had 4 bases not matched to a gene; V was cut back by 4 bases and J by 6 bases. CDR3 amino acids: CASSATGGGNIQYF. In nucleotides, the CDR3 is TGTGCCAGCAGCGCGACAGGGGGCGGAAACATTCAGTACTTC.

This chain links TRBV19 with TRBJ1-2; D gene unclear. Germline V gene sequence: CDR1 LNHDA, CDR2 SQIVND (reference sequence). V lost 6 bases and J 8 bases, leaving 19 bases between the germline ends. The length of the CDR3 is 14 residues. CDR3 sequence (DNA): TGTGCCAGTAGCATGGAGGGCGGGGTACGAGGCTACACCTTC. It yields the protein CASSMEGGVRGYTF. Full variable domain (rest looked up from reference TRBV19 and TRBJ1-2): DGGITQSPKYLFRKEGQNVTLSCEQNLNHDAMYWYRQDPGQGLRLIYYSQIVNDFQKGDIAEGYSVSREKKESFPLTVTSAQKNPTAFYLCASSMEGGVRGYTFGSGTRLTVV.

The sample holds one count of this clone. The chain employs TRBV7-2 and TRBJ1-1; D might be TRBD1 (6 bases). Germline CDR1 and CDR2: SGHTA and FQGNSA. This CDR3 contains 14 residues. V was clipped by 5 bases and J by 5 bases, with 15 bases between them. CDR3 sequence: CASSRQQGLTEAFF. DNA of the CDR3: TGTGCCAGCAGCCGACAACAGGGTTTAACTGAAGCTTTCTTT.

This clone was counted once. This rearrangement joins TRBV5-4 to TRBJ1-1, with 8 positions matching TRBD1. This CDR3 contains 13 residues. Germline CDR1 SGHNT, CDR2 YYREEE (reference sequence). The J segment lost 10 bases and the V segment lost 4 bases, leaving 9 bases of the junction unmatched. The DNA for the CDR3 is TGTGCCAGCAGCCAGCACACGGACAGGGTAGCTTTCTTT. As protein: CASSQHTDRVAFF.

J is TRBJ2-1 and V is TRBV11-1; D possibly corresponds to TRBD1 (6 bases). The V gene lost 5 bases and the J gene lost 0 bases, with 11 bases spanning the gap. From germline, CDR1 is SGHAT and CDR2 FQDESV (reference sequence). The CDR3 contains 15 residues. The DNA of the CDR3 is TGTGCCAGCAGCACAGGGTGGAGCTCCTACAATGAGCAGTTCTTC. Translated: CASSTGWSSYNEQFF.

V is TRBV18 and J is TRBJ1-5; 9 bases are shared with TRBD1. Looked up from germline, CDR1 is KGHSH and CDR2 is LQKENI. V lost 3 bases and J lost 7; bases outside the gene matches: 10. This CDR3 has 16 amino acids. This CDR3 reads CASSPSTGGLGQPQHF. The CDR3 DNA sequence: TGTGCCAGCTCACCGTCGACAGGGGGGCTAGGACAGCCCCAGCATTTT.

This chain joins TRBV6-5 and TRBJ1-2, with D maybe TRBD1 (5 bases). CDR1 and CDR2 from the germline V gene are MNHEY and SVGAGI. The V end was cut by 6 bases, the J end by 1 base, with 9 bases between. This CDR3 has 13 amino acids. Written as DNA, the CDR3 is TGTGCCAGCAGAGGACAACTTAACTATGGCTACACCTTC. Translating it yields CASRGQLNYGYTF.

The rearrangement links TRBV5-1 to TRBJ2-5; maybe TRBD2 (7 bases). Germline CDR1 reads SGHRS; CDR2 reads YFSETQ. This CDR3 is built from 14 residues. V lost 4 bases and J 5 bases, leaving 15 bases between the germline ends. Here the CDR3 reads CASSTPGGRETQYF. The CDR3 DNA sequence: TGCGCCAGCAGCACCCCGGGGGGCAGGGAGACCCAGTACTTC.

The chain uses TRBV11-2 and TRBJ1-1, with D unclear. Germline V CDR1 and CDR2: SGHAT, FQNNGV. The V and J ends lost 3 bases and 7 bases respectively, with 9 bases between them. The CDR3 loop spans 12 amino acids. CDR3 protein: CASSFGRREAFF. The CDR3 coding sequence is TGTGCCAGCAGCTTCGGCCGGCGTGAAGCTTTCTTT.

The rearrangement uses TRBV28 and TRBJ2-3; possibly TRBD2 for D (6 bases). V lost 11 bases and J 2 bases, leaving 17 bases between the germline ends. CDR1 is MDHEN and CDR2 is SYDVKM in the germline V gene. The CDR3 consists of 14 residues. CDR3 nucleotide sequence: TGTGCCGCAGGGACTTCCCCTTTCACAGATACGCAGTATTTT. Translated: CAAGTSPFTDTQYF.

V gene TRBV9 combines with J gene TRBJ2-1; no reliable D call. The CDR3 consists of 15 residues. V shed 3 bases and J shed 0 bases, with 10 bases lying between them. Germline-derived CDR1 and CDR2 are SGDLS and YYNGEE. CDR3 in DNA: TGTGCCAGCAGCGCCTCGACACTCTCCTACAATGAGCAGTTCTTC. It encodes CASSASTLSYNEQFF.

The chain uses TRBV7-2 and TRBJ1-1; 7 bases fit TRBD1. In germline, CDR1 is SGHTA, CDR2 FQGNSA. The CDR3 covers 14 residues. V was clipped by 3 bases and J by 10 bases; unmatched bases: 11. The CDR3: CASSFWRGQTPAFF. CDR3 in DNA: TGTGCCAGCAGCTTTTGGAGGGGGCAAACGCCAGCTTTCTTT.

The genes are TRBV27 and TRBJ2-1; 7 positions agree with TRBD2. Per the germline V gene, CDR1 is MNHEY and CDR2 is SMNVEV (reference sequence). The CDR3 length is 18 residues. J was trimmed by 6 bases and V by 3 bases; bases with no gene match: 17. The CDR3 nucleotides are TGTGCCAGCAGTTTTAGCGCGGGAGTTAGTTGGTTTTCCAATGAGCAGTTCTTC. Its translation: CASSFSAGVSWFSNEQFF.

Comments on this clone: Other DNA sequences in the same sample also yield this CDR3. This rearrangement joins TRBV5-4 to TRBJ2-7; D remains ambiguous. The CDR3 contains 12 residues. CDR1 and CDR2 from the germline V gene are SGHNT and YYREEE (reference sequence). Trimming took 3 bases from V and 2 from J, leaving 6 bases between them. The CDR3, as DNA: TGTGCCAGCAGCTGGGGTACCTACGAGCAGTACTTC. Translated, it gives CASSWGTYEQYF.

The chain carries TRBV19 and TRBJ2-4; D is tentatively TRBD1 or TRBD2 (5 bases each). V shed 6 bases and J shed 0 bases, with 21 bases lying between them. This CDR3 has 18 residues. Germline V gene lookup returns CDR1 LNHDA and CDR2 SQIVND (reference sequence). In nucleotides, the CDR3 is TGTGCCAGTAGGCCCTCCCCACCGGGACCCTTAGCCAAAAACATTCAGTACTTC. It yields the protein CASRPSPPGPLAKNIQYF.